This record looks at one T cell receptor (beta chain) sequence and its context. No cognate antigen has been identified for it. No quality values exist for individual bases; no much larger clone is one base distant. This sample was taken from a study of blood T cell repertoires in COVID-19 (TCRdb year 2020). Context from the whole study: The collaborator samples originated in the United States, Italy and Spain and spanned the acute and convalescent phases of COVID-19. The dataset comprised deeply sampled blood TCRbeta repertoires from subjects exposed to, actively infected with, or recovered from COVID-19. The prospective study material was composed of cDNA or gDNA derived from T cells, B-cell-depleted T cells, or PBMCs. Nearly every sample came with metadata listing a de-identified subject ID, COVID-19 status, age in years and sex. The repertoires were made available in a free public database intended to serve as a resource for research on the immune response to SARS-CoV-2. Where available, HLA class I and class II types were taken from metadata supplied by the sample provider and were not determined by assay-based typing. Samples were obtained from the ongoing ImmuneRACE study (first 160 participants) and from roughly 1,300 subjects provided by 6 global collaborators.

TCRbeta CDR3 regions were amplified from genomic DNA using the immunoSEQ Assay, a bias-controlled multiplex PCR. As for how the authors treated the data: Within the assay, amplification of reference gene primers was used to estimate how many nucleated cells each sample contained. To quantify the absolute abundance of each unique TCRbeta CDR3 rearrangement, sequence reads were collapsed and filtered. For each sample, productive Simpson clonality was calculated as the square root of Simpson's diversity index over productive rearrangements. TCRdb limited this immuneACCESS table to in-frame rearrangements with V and J called. A share of clones is missing; checked studies link under half to unresolved V genes, and the rest is unexplained. The DNA gave D and trimming, while V, J and clone size come from that table. For this sample the table gives some 110,000 clones, of which roughly 91% were detected only once. 5% to 6.5% of the sample comes from the top ten.

Trimming at the junction amounts to 2 bases on V and 4 bases on J, and the germline ends lie 19 bases apart. There are 18 amino acids in the CDR3, from cysteine to phenylalanine inclusive. The entry retains the CDR3 DNA only, 54 bases that are in frame from base 1. CDR1 and CDR2, looked up from the germline V gene, are SGHRS and YFSETQ. What the authors observed across the whole study: The quantity of clinical and demographic metadata differed by source and by participant and was supplied without curation.

The collaborating institutions used their own protocols to collect whole blood in K2EDTA tubes. For TCRbeta analysis, collaborators shipped samples in one of three forms: frozen whole blood, isolated PBMCs, or DNA extracted from either of those sample types. This clonotype was obtained from a human donor in a cohort sampled during active COVID-19. The sequence links TRBV5-1 to TRBJ1-6; a weak D assignment points to TRBD1 (5 bases agree). Material: peripheral blood. The DNA sequence is given as TGCGCCAGCAGCTTAGGGGCACGGCGGGGGAGTTATAATTCACCCCTCCACTTT. Its protein product is CASSLGARRGSYNSPLHF.